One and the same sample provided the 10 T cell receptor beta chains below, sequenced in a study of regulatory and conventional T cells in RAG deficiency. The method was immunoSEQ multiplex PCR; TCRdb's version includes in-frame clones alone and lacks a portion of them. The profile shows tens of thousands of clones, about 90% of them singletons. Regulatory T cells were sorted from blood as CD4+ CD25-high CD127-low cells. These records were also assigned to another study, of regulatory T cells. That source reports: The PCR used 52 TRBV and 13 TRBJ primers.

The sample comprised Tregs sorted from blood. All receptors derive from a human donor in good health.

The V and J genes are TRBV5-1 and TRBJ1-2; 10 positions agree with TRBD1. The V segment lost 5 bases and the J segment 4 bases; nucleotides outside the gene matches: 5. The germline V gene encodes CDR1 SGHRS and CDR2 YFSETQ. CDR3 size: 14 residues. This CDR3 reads CASRSGQGTYGYTF. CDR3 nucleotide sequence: TGCGCCAGCAGGTCGGGACAGGGGACCTATGGCTACACCTTC.

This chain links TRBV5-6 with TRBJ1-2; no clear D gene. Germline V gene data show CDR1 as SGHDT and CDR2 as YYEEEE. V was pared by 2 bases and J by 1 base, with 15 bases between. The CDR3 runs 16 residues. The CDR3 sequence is CASSFFGLTLNYGYTF. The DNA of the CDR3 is TGTGCCAGCAGCTTTTTCGGACTGACGCTTAACTATGGCTACACCTTC.

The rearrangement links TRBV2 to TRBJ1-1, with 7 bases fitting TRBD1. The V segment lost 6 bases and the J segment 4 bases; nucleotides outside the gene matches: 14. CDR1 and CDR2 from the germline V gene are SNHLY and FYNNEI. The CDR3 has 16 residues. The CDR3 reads CASRPPRDRPSTEAFF. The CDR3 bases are TGTGCCAGCAGGCCGCCCCGGGACAGACCATCCACTGAAGCTTTCTTT.

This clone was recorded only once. CDR3: CASSYSRNTGELFF. In DNA form, the CDR3 reads TGTGCCAGCAGTTATAGCAGGAACACCGGGGAGCTGTTTTTT. The V and J genes are TRBV6-5 and TRBJ2-2; no clear D gene. The CDR3 is made up of 14 amino acids. The germline V and J ends were trimmed by 3 bases and 1 base, with 6 bases remaining between them. Germline assignment: CDR1 MNHEY and CDR2 SVGAGI.

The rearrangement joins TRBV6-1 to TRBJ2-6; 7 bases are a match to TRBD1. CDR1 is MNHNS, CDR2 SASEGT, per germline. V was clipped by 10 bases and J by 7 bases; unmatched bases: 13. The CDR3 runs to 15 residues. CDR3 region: CAMSFRDSFANVLTF. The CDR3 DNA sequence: TGTGCCATGTCCTTCCGGGACAGTTTCGCCAACGTCCTGACTTTC.

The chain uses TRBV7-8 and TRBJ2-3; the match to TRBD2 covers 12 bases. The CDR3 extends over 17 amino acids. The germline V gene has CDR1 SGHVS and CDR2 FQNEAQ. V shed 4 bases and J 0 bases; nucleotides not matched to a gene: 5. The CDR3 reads CASSSSGGARSTDTQYF. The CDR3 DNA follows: TGTGCCAGCAGCTCTAGCGGGGGGGCCCGTAGCACAGATACGCAGTATTTT.

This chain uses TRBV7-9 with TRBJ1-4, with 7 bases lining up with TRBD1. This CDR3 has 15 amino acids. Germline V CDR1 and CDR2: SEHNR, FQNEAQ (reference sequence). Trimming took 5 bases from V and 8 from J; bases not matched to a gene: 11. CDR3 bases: TGTGCCAGCAGCGTATGGACAGGTCTTTTCGAAAAACTGTTTTTT. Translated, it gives CASSVWTGLFEKLFF.

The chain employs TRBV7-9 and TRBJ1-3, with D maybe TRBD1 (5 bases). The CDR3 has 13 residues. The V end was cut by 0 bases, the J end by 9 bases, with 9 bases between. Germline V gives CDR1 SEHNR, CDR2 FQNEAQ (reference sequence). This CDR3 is CASSLAPGFTIYF. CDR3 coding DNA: TGTGCCAGCAGCTTAGCTCCAGGGTTCACCATATATTTT.

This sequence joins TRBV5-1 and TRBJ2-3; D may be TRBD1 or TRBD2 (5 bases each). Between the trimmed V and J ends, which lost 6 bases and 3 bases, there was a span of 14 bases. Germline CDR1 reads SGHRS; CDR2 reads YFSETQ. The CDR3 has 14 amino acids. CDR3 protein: CASTDTGLTDTQYF. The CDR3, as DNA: TGCGCCAGCACGGACACGGGATTAACAGATACGCAGTATTTT.

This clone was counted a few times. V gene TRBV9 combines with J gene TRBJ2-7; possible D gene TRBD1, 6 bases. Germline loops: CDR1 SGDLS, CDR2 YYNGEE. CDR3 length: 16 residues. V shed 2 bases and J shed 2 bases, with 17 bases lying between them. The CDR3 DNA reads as TGTGCCAGCAGCGTTGATCCGGACAGCAGTACCTACGAGCAGTACTTC. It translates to CASSVDPDSSTYEQYF.